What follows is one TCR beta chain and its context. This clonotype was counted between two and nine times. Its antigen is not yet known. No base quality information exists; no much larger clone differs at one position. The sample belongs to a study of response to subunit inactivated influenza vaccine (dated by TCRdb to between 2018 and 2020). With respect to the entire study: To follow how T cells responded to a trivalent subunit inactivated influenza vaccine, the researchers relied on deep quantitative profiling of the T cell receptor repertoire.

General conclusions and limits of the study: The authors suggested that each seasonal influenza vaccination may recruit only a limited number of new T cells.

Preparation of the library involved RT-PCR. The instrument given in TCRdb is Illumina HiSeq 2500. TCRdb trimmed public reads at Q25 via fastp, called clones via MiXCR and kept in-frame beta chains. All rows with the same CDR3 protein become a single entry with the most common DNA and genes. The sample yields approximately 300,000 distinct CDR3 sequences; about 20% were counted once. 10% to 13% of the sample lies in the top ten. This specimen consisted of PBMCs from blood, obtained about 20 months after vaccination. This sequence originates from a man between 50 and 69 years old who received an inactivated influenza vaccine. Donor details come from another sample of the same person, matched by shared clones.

For the CDR3, the sequence is CASRDRIEAFF. The nucleotide sequence is TGTGCCAGCAGGGACAGGATAGAAGCTTTCTTT. Rearrangement joined TRBV27 to TRBJ1-1, with 7 bases matching TRBD1. Measured from the cysteine to the phenylalanine, the CDR3 is 11 residues long. Just CDR3 DNA is preserved here, 33 bases in frame from base 1. V has 6 bases trimmed and J has 8 bases trimmed; junction bases matching no gene number 3. Looking up the germline V gene (reference sequence) yields CDR1 MNHEY and CDR2 SMNVEV.